A selection of T cell receptor beta chains follows, all from one sample in a study of blood T cell repertoires in COVID-19. Repertoires were generated with immunoSEQ multiplex PCR, while TCRdb's copy carries only in-frame clones and drops some. Here the sample spans roughly 330,000 clones, around 89% being singletons. The sample was peripheral blood. The receptors originated from a man aged 18 to 35 who had recovered from COVID-19. Both conserved end residues are part of each CDR3.

V gene: TRBV28
CDR3 protein: CASSRGTEAFF

V gene: TRBV6-5
CDR3 protein: CASSPGTDHYEQYF

V gene: TRBV2
CDR3 protein: CASREQGPNYEQYF

V gene: TRBV5-1
CDR3 protein: CASSRQADTEAFF

V gene: TRBV9
CDR3 protein: CASSMGGGGNQPQHF

V gene: TRBV4-1
CDR3 protein: CASSQPTSGRHTDTQYF

V gene: TRBV7-9
CDR3 protein: CASSSPSAGKGNTIYF

V gene: TRBV7-9
CDR3 protein: CASSSRGVISSTDTQYF

V gene: TRBV9
CDR3 protein: CASSGEIGQPQHF

V gene: TRBV7-8
CDR3 protein: CASTPHPGRELNYEQYF

V gene: TRBV6-5
CDR3 protein: CASSYSGGNTEAFF

V gene: TRBV18
CDR3 protein: CASSRQAYEQYF

V gene: TRBV5-1
CDR3 protein: CASSLTPAGLDAGELFF

V gene: TRBV5-8
CDR3 protein: CASAQDRGDLSGFVEQYF

V gene: TRBV3-1/TRBV3-2
CDR3 protein: CASSQDPQGAGGELFF

V gene: TRBV7-9
CDR3 protein: CASTPAGTEAFF

V gene: TRBV7-3
CDR3 protein: CASSLFGPDLADTQYF

V gene: TRBV3-1/TRBV3-2
CDR3 protein: CASSHYRAKYEKLFF

V gene: TRBV25-1
CDR3 protein: CASRGYEGAYEQYF

V gene: TRBV27
CDR3 protein: CASSPREIPGGNSYEQYF

V gene: TRBV2
CDR3 protein: CASRGTGYSGNTIYF

V gene: TRBV5-6
CDR3 protein: CASSVAGAYEQYF

V gene: TRBV7-6
CDR3 protein: CASSFSTSGSQETQYF

V gene: TRBV27
CDR3 protein: CASTLRGQGNSPLHF

V gene: TRBV30
CDR3 protein: CAWAPGGAPLHF

V gene: TRBV6-5
CDR3 protein: CASSQGTEAFF

V gene: TRBV9
CDR3 protein: CASSVARDSQAFF

V gene: TRBV6-5
CDR3 protein: CASNRGGNQPQHF

V gene: TRBV24-1
CDR3 protein: CATSEAGGDEQFF

V gene: TRBV7-8
CDR3 protein: CASSLGESTYNEQFF

V gene: TRBV21-1
CDR3 protein: CASSNSFTPTNEKLFF

V gene: TRBV4-2
CDR3 protein: CASSQSQAGGIGGYTF

V gene: TRBV11-2
CDR3 protein: CASSLKDPIWGAEAFF

V gene: TRBV6-2/TRBV6-3
CDR3 protein: CASSYSTSGGNPYEQYF

V gene: TRBV7-9
CDR3 protein: CASSSGTGFYEQYF

V gene: TRBV10-2
CDR3 protein: CASKHPGLATDTQYF

V gene: TRBV4-1
CDR3 protein: CASSHNVQGSFRNTEAFF

V gene: TRBV19
CDR3 protein: CASSMGRQHTGNTIYF

V gene: TRBV18
CDR3 protein: CASSQGQGRAEAFF